The 2 T cell receptor beta chains listed next were all sequenced from one sample in a study of OX40 agonist ivuxolimab in advanced cancers. Assay used: immunoSEQ multiplex PCR; TCRdb lists only in-frame clones, some missing. The sample lists about 93,000 clones, around 90% occurring once. Specimen: CD4+ or CD8+ T cells sorted from blood, collected in a trial of the OX40 agonist ivuxolimab. These receptors came from an adult with an advanced solid tumor such as melanoma, head and neck, liver or kidney cancer.

The CDR3 nucleotides read TGCAGCGTGTCCCCCAGGGGGGCTTTCTTT. Translation: CSVSPRGAFF. The chain uses TRBV29-1 and TRBJ1-1, with TRBD1 matching over 7 bases. V gave up 6 bases and J gave up 11 bases; unmatched junction bases: 6. Germline assignment: CDR1 SQVTM and CDR2 ANQGSEA. This CDR3 contains 10 residues.

The chain has TRBV19 and TRBJ2-1; maybe TRBD2 (6 bases). The CDR3 is 11 amino acids. Germline V gene data show CDR1 as LNHDA and CDR2 as SQIVND (reference sequence). V lost 9 bases and J lost 8, with 11 bases in between. In DNA form, the CDR3 reads TGTGCCAGCAGCAGGGAGGATGAGCAGTTCTTC. Residues: CASSREDEQFF.